This TCR beta chain stems from a study of blood T cell repertoires in COVID-19 (dated by TCRdb to the early 2020s). Some background on the complete study: Samples covering the acute and convalescent phases of COVID-19 were provided by collaborators in the United States, Italy and Spain. The material from the prospective study consisted of cDNA or gDNA derived from T cells, B-cell-depleted T cells, or PBMCs. The repertoires were made available in a free public database intended to serve as a resource for research on the immune response to SARS-CoV-2. The sample metadata nearly always contained a de-identified subject ID, COVID-19 status, age in years and sex. Deeply sampled blood TCRbeta repertoires from subjects exposed to, actively infected with, or recovered from COVID-19 were included in the dataset. Samples came from the ongoing ImmuneRACE study (first 160 participants) plus 1,254 subjects from 6 global collaborators. Where available, HLA class I and class II types were obtained from metadata supplied by the sample provider rather than from assay-based typing.

Note on this clone: Its antigen is unknown. It has no much larger one-base neighbor in the sample; base qualities were not kept.

What the study reported, not specific to this receptor: The quantity of clinical and demographic metadata differed by source and by participant and was supplied without curation.

One collaborating source in Seattle enrolled patients during active infection and followed them longitudinally through the course of disease. Collaborating institutions collected whole blood in K2EDTA tubes following their own protocols. For TCRbeta analysis, collaborators shipped samples in one of three forms: frozen whole blood, isolated PBMCs, or DNA extracted from either of those sample types. From cysteine to phenylalanine, the CDR3 is 18 amino acids long. Only the CDR3 portion is preserved as DNA: 54 bases, with reading frame beginning at the first base. The germline V gene specifies KGHSH as CDR1 and LQKENI as CDR2. V gives up 3 bases and J gives up 0 bases, and the segment between their germline ends measures 17 bases. The immunoSEQ Assay, a bias-controlled multiplex PCR, was used to amplify TCRbeta CDR3 regions from genomic DNA. The authors' pipeline ran thus. Within the assay, amplification of reference gene primers was used to estimate how many nucleated cells each sample contained. To quantify the absolute abundance of each unique TCRbeta CDR3 rearrangement, sequence reads were collapsed and filtered. Productive Simpson clonality was computed per sample as the square root of Simpson's diversity index over productive rearrangements. Sourced from immuneACCESS, this table was stored by TCRdb with only in-frame sequences that have V and J called. A share of the clones is absent; for the studies checked, an unresolved V gene accounts for under half, and the remainder has no known explanation. The V and J calls and the clone size are those of that table, but D and trimming were determined from the DNA. The sample table shows over 150,000 clones, and about 85% are seen once. Roughly 0.62% of the sample rests with the top ten.

This receptor was identified in a man aged 55 to 70 with COVID-19, enrolled during active disease. Sample: peripheral blood. The sequence links TRBV18 to TRBJ1-4, with no confidently assigned D gene. The CDR3 reads as follows: CASSPGRAGYATNEKLFF. The nucleotide sequence is TGTGCCAGCTCACCCGGACGGGCGGGCTATGCAACTAATGAAAAACTGTTTTTT.